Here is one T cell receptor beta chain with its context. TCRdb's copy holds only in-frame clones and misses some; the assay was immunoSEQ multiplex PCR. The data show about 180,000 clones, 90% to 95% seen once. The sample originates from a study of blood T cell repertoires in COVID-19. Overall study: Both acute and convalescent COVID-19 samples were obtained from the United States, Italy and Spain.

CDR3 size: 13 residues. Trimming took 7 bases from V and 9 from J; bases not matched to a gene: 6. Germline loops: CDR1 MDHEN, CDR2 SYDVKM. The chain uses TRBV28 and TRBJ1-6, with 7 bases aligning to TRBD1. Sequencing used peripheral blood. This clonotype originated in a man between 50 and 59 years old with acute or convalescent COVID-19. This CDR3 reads CASTMQGGSPLHF. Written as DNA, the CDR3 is TGTGCCAGCACTATGCAGGGGGGTTCACCCCTCCACTTT.